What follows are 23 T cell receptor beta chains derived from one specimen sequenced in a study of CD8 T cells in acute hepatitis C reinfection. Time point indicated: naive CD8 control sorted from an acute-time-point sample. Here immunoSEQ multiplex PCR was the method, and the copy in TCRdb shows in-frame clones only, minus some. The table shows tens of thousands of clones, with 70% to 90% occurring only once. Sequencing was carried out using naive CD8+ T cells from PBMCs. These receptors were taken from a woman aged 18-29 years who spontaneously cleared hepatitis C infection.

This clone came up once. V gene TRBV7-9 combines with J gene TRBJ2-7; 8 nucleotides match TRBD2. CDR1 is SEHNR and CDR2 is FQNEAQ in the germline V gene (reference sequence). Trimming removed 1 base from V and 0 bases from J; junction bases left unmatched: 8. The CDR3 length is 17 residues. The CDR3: CASSLGGWREDSYEQYF. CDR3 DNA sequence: TGTGCCAGCAGCTTAGGGGGCTGGCGGGAGGACTCCTACGAGCAGTACTTC.

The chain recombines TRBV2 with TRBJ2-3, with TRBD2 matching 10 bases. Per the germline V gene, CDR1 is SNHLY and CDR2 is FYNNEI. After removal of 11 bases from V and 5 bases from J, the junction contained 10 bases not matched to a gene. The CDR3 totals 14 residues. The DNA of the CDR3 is TGTGCCGCCAGCGGGGGGGGAGCGGGAGATACGCAGTATTTT. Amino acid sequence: CAASGGGAGDTQYF.

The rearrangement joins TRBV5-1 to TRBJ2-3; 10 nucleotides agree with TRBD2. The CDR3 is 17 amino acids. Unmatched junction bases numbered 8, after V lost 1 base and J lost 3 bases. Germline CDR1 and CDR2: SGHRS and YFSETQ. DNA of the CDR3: TGCGCCAGCAGCTTGTGGAGCGGGAGGGCAGTGACAGATACGCAGTATTTT. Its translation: CASSLWSGRAVTDTQYF.

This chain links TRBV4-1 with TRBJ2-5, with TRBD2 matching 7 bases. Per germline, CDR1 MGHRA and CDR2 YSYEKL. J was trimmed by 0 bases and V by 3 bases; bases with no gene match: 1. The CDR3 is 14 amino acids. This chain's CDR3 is CASSHRGDQETQYF. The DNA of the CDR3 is TGCGCCAGCAGCCACCGGGGGGACCAAGAGACCCAGTACTTC.

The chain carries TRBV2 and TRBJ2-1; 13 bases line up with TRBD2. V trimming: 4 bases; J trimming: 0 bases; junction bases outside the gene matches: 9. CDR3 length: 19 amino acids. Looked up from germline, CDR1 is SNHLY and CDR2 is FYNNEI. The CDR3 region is CASSALGLAGESSYNEQFF. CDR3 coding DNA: TGTGCCAGCAGTGCTTTAGGACTAGCGGGAGAGAGCTCCTACAATGAGCAGTTCTTC.

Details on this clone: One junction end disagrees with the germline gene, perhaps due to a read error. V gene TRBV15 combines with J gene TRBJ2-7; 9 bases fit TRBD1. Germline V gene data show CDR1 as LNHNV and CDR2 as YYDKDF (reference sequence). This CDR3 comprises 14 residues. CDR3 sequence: CATRRDRGEYEQYF. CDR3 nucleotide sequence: TGTGCCACCAGGAGAGACAGGGGGGAATACGAGCAGTACTTC. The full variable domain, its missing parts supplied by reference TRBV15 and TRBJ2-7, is DAMVIQNPRYQVTQFGKPVTLSCSQTLNHNVMYWYQQKSSQAPKLLFHYYDKDFNNEADTPDNFQSRRPNTSFCFLDIRSPGLGDTAMYLCATRRDRGEYEQYFGPGTRLTVT.

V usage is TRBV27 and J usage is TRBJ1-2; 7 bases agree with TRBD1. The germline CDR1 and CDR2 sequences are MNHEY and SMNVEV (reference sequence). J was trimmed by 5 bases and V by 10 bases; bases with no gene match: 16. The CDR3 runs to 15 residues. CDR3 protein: CATKGVRTGEYGYTF. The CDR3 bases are TGTGCCACCAAAGGGGTCCGAACAGGGGAATATGGCTACACCTTC.

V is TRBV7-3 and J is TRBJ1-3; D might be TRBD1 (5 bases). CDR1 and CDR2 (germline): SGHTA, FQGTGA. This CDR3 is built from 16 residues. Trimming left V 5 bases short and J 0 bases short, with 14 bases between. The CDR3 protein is CASSSRQPSSGNTIYF. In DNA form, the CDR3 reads TGTGCCAGCAGCAGCCGACAGCCCTCCTCTGGAAACACCATATATTTT.

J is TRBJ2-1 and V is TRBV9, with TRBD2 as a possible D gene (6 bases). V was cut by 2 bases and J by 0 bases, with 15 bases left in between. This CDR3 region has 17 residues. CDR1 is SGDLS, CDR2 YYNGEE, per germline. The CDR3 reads CASSVTGTPDSYNEQFF. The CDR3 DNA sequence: TGTGCCAGCAGCGTCACCGGGACTCCAGACTCCTACAATGAGCAGTTCTTC.

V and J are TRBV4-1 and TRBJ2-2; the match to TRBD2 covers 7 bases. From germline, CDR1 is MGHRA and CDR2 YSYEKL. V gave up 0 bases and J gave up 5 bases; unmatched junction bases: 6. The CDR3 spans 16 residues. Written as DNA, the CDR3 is TGCGCCAGCAGCCAAGATAAAGCGGGGATTACCGGGGAGCTGTTTTTT. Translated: CASSQDKAGITGELFF.

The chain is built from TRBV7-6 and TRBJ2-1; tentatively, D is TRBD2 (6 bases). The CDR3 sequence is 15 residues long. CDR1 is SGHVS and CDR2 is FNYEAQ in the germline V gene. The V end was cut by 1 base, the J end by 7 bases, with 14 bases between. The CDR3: CASSLGGAGPNEQFF. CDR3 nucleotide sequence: TGTGCCAGCAGCTTAGGTGGGGCGGGGCCTAATGAGCAGTTCTTC.

In DNA, the CDR3 is TGTGCCAGCAGCCCCCCTAGCGGGTCTGGCCACAATGAGCAGTTCTTC. This sequence encodes CASSPPSGSGHNEQFF. This chain joins TRBV9 and TRBJ2-1, with 8 bases identical to TRBD2. Germline V gene data show CDR1 as SGDLS and CDR2 as YYNGEE. The CDR3 extends over 16 amino acids. The V segment lost 4 bases and the J segment 5 bases; nucleotides outside the gene matches: 11.

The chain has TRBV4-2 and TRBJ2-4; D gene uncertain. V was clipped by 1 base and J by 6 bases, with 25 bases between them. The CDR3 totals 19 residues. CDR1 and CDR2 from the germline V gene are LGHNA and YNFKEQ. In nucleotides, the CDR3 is TGTGCCAGCAGCCAAGGCAAATTCGCAGAACTTTTGATCGGAAACATTCAGTACTTC. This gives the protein CASSQGKFAELLIGNIQYF.

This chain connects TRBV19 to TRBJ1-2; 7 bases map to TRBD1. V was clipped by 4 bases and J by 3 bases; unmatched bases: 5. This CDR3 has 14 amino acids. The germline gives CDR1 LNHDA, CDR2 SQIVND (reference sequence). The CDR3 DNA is TGTGCCAGTAGTAGCCCCGGGACAGACTATGGCTACACCTTC. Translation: CASSSPGTDYGYTF.

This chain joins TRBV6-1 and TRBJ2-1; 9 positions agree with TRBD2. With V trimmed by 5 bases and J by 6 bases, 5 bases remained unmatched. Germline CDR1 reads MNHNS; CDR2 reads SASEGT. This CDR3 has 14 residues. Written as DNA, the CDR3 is TGTGCCAGCAGTCCCAGCGGGAGGTCCAATGAGCAGTTCTTC. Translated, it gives CASSPSGRSNEQFF.

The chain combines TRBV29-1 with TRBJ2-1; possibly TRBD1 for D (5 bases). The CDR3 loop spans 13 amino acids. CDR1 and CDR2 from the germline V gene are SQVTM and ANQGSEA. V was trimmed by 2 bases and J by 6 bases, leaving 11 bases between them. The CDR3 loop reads CSVERATVNEQFF. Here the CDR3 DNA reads TGCAGCGTTGAAAGGGCGACAGTCAATGAGCAGTTCTTC.

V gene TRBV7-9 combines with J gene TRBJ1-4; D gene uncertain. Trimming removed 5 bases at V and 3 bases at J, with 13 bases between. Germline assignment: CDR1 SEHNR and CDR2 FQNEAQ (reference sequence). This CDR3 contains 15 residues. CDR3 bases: TGTGCCAGCAGCGCCCGGACGGATCCTAATGAAAAACTGTTTTTT. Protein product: CASSARTDPNEKLFF. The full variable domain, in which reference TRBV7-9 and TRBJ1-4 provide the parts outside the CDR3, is DTGVSQNPRHKITKRGQNVTFRCDPISEHNRLYWYRQTLGQGPEFLTYFQNEAQLEKSRLLSDRFSAERPKGSFSTLEIQRTEQGDSAMYLCASSARTDPNEKLFFGSGTQLSVL.

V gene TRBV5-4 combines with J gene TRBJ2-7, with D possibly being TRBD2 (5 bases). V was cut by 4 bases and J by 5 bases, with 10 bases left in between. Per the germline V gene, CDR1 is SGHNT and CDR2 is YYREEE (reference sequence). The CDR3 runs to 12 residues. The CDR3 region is CASSGVEDEQYF. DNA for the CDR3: TGTGCCAGCAGCGGGGTGGAGGACGAGCAGTACTTC. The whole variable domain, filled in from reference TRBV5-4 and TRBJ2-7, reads ETGVTQSPTHLIKTRGQQVTLRCSSQSGHNTVSWYQQALGQGPQFIFQYYREEENGRGNFPPRFSGLQFPNYSSELNVNALELDDSALYLCASSGVEDEQYFGPGTRLTVT.

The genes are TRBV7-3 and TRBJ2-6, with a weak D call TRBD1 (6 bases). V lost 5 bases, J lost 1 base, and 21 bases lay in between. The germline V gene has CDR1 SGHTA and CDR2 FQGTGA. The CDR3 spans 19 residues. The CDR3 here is CASSPKLWSGQSGANVLTF. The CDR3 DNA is TGTGCCAGCAGCCCAAAATTATGGTCAGGACAGTCTGGGGCCAACGTCCTGACTTTC.

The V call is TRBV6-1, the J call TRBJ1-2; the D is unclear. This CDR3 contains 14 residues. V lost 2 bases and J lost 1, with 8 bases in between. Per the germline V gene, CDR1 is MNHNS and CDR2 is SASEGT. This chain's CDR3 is CASSELEFNYGYTF. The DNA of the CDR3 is TGTGCCAGCAGTGAACTTGAGTTTAACTATGGCTACACCTTC.

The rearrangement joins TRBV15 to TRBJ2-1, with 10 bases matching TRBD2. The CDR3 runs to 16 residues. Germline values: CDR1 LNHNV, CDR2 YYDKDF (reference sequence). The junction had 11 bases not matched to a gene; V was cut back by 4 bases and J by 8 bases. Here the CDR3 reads CATSTEGTSDPHEQFF. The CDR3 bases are TGTGCCACCAGCACAGAAGGGACTAGCGATCCCCATGAGCAGTTCTTC.

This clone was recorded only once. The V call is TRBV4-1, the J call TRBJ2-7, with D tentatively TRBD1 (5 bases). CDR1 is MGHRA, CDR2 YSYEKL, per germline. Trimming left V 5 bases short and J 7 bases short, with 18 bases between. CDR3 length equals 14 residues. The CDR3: CASSKIGHPREQYF. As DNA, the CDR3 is TGCGCCAGCAGCAAAATCGGACACCCGCGAGAGCAGTACTTC.

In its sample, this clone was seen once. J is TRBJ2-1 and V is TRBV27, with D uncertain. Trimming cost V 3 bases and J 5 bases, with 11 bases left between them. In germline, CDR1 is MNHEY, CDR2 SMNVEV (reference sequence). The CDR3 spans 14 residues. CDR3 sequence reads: CASSFQRANNEQFF. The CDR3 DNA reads TGTGCCAGCAGTTTCCAACGGGCTAACAATGAGCAGTTCTTC.